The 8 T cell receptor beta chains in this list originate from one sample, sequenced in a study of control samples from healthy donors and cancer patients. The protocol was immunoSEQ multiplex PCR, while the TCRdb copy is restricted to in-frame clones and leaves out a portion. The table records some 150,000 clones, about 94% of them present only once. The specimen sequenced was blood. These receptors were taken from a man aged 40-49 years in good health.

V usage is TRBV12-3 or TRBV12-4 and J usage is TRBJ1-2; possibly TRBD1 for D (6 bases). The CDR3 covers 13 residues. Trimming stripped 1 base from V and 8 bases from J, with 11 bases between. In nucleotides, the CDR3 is TGTGCCAGCAGTTTAGGGGGGGCGGGGGGCTACACCTTC. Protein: CASSLGGAGGYTF.

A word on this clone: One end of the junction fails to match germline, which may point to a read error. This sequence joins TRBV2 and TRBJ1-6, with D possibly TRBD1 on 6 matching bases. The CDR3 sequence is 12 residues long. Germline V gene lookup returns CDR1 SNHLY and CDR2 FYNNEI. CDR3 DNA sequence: TGCGCGGGGGGGCAAGGGAATTCACCCCTCCACTTT. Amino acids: CAGGQGNSPLHF. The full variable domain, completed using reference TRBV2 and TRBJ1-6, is EPEVTQTPSHQVTQMGQEVILRCVPISNHLYFYWYRQILGQKVEFLVSFYNNEISEKSEIFDDQFSVERPDGSNFTLKIRSTKLEDSAMYFCAGGQGNSPLHFGNGTRLTVT.

The CDR3 DNA reads as TGTGCCAGCAGTCGGGACAGGGGGACTGAAAAACTGTTTTTT. This codes for CASSRDRGTEKLFF. The chain recombines TRBV2 with TRBJ1-4; 11 nucleotides agree with TRBD1. With 5 bases clipped from V and 7 bases from J, the junction kept 3 bases outside the gene matches. The CDR3 is 14 amino acids. CDR1 is SNHLY and CDR2 is FYNNEI in the germline V gene.

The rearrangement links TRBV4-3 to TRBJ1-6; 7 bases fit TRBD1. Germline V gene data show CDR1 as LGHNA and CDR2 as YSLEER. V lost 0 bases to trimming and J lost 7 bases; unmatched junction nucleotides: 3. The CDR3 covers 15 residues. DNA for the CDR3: TGCGCCAGCAGCCAAGAGGGACAGAGGAATTCACCCCTCCACTTT. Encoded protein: CASSQEGQRNSPLHF.

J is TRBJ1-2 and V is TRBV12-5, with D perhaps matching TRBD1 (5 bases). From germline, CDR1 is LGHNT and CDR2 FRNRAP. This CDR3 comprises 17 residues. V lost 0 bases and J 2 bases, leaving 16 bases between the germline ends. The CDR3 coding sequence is TGTGCTAGTGGTTTGGTAATCGCGAGGAGACAGAACTATGGCTACACCTTC. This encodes CASGLVIARRQNYGYTF.

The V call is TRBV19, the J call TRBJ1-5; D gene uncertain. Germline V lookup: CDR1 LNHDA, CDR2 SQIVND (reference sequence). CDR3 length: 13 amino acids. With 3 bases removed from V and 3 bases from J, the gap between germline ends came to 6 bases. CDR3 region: CASSIVHNQPQHF. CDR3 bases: TGTGCCAGTAGTATCGTGCACAATCAGCCCCAGCATTTT. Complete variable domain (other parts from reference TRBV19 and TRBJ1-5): DGGITQSPKYLFRKEGQNVTLSCEQNLNHDAMYWYRQDPGQGLRLIYYSQIVNDFQKGDIAEGYSVSREKKESFPLTVTSAQKNPTAFYLCASSIVHNQPQHFGDGTRLSIL.

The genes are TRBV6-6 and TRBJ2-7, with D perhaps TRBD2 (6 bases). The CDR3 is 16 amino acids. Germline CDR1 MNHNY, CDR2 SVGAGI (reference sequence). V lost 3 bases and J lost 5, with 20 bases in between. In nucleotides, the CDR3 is TGTGCCAGCAGTTATTCCGCCGGACCGGGAGTAAACGAGCAGTACTTC. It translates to CASSYSAGPGVNEQYF.

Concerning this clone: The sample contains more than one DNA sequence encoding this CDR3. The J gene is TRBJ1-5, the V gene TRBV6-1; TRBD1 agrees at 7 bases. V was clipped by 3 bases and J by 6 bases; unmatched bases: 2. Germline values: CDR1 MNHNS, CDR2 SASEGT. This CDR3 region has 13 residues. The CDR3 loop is CASSDRGGQPQHF. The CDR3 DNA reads TGTGCCAGCAGTGACAGGGGGGGTCAGCCCCAGCATTTT.